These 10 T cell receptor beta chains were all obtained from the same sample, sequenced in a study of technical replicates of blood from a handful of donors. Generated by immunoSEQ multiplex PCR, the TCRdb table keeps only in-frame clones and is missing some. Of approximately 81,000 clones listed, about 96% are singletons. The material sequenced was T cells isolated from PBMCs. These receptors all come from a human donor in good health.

Here the CDR3 DNA reads TGTGCCAGCCAACCTGGCAGGGGTGATGAGCAGTTCTTC. Protein: CASQPGRGDEQFF. V gene TRBV27 combines with J gene TRBJ2-1; D might be TRBD1 (6 bases). CDR1 is MNHEY, CDR2 SMNVEV, per germline (reference sequence). This CDR3 is 13 amino acids long. Trimming cost V 8 bases and J 8 bases, with 16 bases left between them.

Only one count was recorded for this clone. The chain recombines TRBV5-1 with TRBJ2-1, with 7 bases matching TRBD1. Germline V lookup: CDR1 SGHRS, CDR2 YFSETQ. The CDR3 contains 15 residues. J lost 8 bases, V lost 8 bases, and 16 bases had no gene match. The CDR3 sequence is CASLRWDRINDEQFF. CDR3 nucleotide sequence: TGCGCCAGTCTTCGGTGGGACAGAATTAACGATGAGCAGTTCTTC.

The DNA for the CDR3 is TGTGCCAGCAGTCTCCCTGCTATGGTGTATGGCTACACCTTC. Its translation is CASSLPAMVYGYTF. The rearrangement links TRBV28 to TRBJ1-2, with D hard to call. The V end lost 5 bases, the J end lost 5 bases, and 15 bases lay between the germline ends. Germline V CDR1 and CDR2: MDHEN, SYDVKM. The CDR3 extends over 14 amino acids.

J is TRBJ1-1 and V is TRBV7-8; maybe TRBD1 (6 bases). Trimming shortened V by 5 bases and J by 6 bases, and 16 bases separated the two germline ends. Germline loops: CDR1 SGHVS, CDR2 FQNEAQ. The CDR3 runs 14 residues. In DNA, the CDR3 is TGTGCCAGCAGCCGGGACAAACGAGAGGCTGAAGCTTTCTTT. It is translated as CASSRDKREAEAFF.

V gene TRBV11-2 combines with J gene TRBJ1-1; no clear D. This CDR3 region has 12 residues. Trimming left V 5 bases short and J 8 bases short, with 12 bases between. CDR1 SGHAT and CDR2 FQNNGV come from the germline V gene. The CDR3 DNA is TGTGCCAGCAGCCACTTTGAGCCAGAAGCTTTCTTT. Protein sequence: CASSHFEPEAFF.

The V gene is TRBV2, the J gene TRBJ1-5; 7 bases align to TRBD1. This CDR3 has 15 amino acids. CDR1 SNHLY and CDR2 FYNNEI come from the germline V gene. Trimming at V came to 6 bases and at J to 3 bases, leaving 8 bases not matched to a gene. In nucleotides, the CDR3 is TGTGCCAGCAGCGAGGAGACAGGGATCAATCAGCCCCAGCATTTT. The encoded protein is CASSEETGINQPQHF.

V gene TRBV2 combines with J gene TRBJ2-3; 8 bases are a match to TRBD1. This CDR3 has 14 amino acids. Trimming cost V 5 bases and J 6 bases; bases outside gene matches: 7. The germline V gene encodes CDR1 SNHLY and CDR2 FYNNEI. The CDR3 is CASSLTGEVDTQYF. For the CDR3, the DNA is TGTGCCAGCAGTTTGACAGGGGAAGTGGATACGCAGTATTTT.

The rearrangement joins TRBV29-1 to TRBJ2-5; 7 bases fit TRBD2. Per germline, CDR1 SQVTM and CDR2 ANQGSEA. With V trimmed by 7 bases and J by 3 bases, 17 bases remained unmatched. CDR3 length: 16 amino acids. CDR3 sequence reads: CSAAGPRGRGEETQYF. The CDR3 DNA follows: TGCAGCGCTGCTGGGCCCCGGGGGAGGGGCGAAGAGACCCAGTACTTC.

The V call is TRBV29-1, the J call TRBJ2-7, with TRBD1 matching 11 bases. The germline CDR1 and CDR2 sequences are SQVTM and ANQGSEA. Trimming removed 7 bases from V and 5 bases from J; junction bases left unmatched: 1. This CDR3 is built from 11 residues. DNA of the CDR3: TGCAGCGCGGGACAGGGGGACGAGCAGTACTTC. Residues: CSAGQGDEQYF.

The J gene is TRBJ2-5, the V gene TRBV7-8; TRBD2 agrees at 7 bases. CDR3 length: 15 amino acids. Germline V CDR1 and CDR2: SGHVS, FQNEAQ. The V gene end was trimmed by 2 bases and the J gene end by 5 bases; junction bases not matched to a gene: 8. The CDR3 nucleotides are TGTGCCAGCAGCTTATCGGCGGGAGTTGCGGAGACCCAGTACTTC. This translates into CASSLSAGVAETQYF. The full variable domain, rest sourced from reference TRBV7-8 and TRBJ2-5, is GAGVSQSPRYKVAKRGQDVALRCDPISGHVSLFWYQQALGQGPEFLTYFQNEAQLDKSGLPSDRFFAERPEGSVSTLKIQRTQQEDSAVYLCASSLSAGVAETQYFGPGTRLLVL.